The present entry profiles one T cell receptor (beta chain) with its context. Germline CDR1 and CDR2: KGHSH and LQKENI. This CDR3 region has 14 residues. Trimming shortened V by 5 bases and J by 4 bases, and 14 bases separated the two germline ends. Only in-frame clones appear in the TCRdb table, and some are missing; sequencing was by immunoSEQ multiplex PCR. This sample has some 96,000 clones, with 92% found just once. The entry originates in a study of T cell changes during pregnancy in multiple sclerosis. The rearrangement links TRBV18 to TRBJ1-1; D remains unclear. The TCR comes from a female donor with multiple sclerosis, enrolled in a pregnancy study. The sample consisted of peripheral blood, taken after pregnancy. CDR3: CASSVKTRSTEAFF. As DNA, the CDR3 is TGTGCCAGCTCAGTGAAGACACGATCCACTGAAGCTTTCTTT.